This TCR beta chain was recorded in a study of T cells in localized non-small cell lung cancer. Comment on this clone: The target antigen is unknown.

Study-wide results and caveats: Owing to sequencing of a solitary tumor region, heterogeneity cannot be discounted. Uninvolved adjacent lung, not tumor, had the highest T cell clonality.

Produced via immunoSEQ multiplex PCR; TCRdb's table is partial and in-frame only. The data show about 33,000 clones, roughly 90% seen once. The germline V gene encodes CDR1 SGHAT and CDR2 FQNNGV. The CDR3 consists of 11 residues. Deletions cut 6 bases from V and 4 bases from J, with 5 bases between. The chain is built from TRBV11-2 and TRBJ2-3; no clear D. This receptor was obtained from a man aged 40 to 69 with stage III lung adenocarcinoma. Sequencing was performed on peripheral blood mononuclear cells, taken before any cancer treatment. CDR3 sequence reads: CASSRSDTQYF. CDR3 sequence (DNA): TGTGCCAGCAGTAGATCAGATACGCAGTATTTT. Filled out from reference TRBV11-2 and TRBJ2-3, the complete variable domain reads EAGVAQSPRYKIIEKRQSVAFWCNPISGHATLYWYQQILGQGPKLLIQFQNNGVVDDSQLPKDRFSAERLKGVDSTLKIQPAKLEDSAVYLCASSRSDTQYFGPGTRLTVL.